This TCR beta chain was observed in a study of ipilimumab plus nivolumab after autologous stem cell transplantation. Overall study context: DLBCL patients had primary refractory or relapsed disease.

The CDR3 totals 16 residues. CDR1 and CDR2 (germline): SGHTA, FQGNSA. V shed 2 bases and J shed 1 base, with 14 bases lying between them. This clone was recorded once. Sequencing was performed with immunoSEQ multiplex PCR; in TCRdb, only in-frame clones are kept and a portion is missing. Here the sample spans roughly 25,000 clones, around 83% being singletons. The chain employs TRBV7-2 and TRBJ1-1; D is unresolved. This sequence was found in a male donor with diffuse large B-cell lymphoma. Sample: PBMCs, taken in a trial of ipilimumab plus nivolumab as post-transplant consolidation. The CDR3 region is CASSLRVATRNTEAFF. In DNA form, the CDR3 reads TGTGCCAGCAGCTTACGGGTGGCAACCCGGAACACTGAAGCTTTCTTT.